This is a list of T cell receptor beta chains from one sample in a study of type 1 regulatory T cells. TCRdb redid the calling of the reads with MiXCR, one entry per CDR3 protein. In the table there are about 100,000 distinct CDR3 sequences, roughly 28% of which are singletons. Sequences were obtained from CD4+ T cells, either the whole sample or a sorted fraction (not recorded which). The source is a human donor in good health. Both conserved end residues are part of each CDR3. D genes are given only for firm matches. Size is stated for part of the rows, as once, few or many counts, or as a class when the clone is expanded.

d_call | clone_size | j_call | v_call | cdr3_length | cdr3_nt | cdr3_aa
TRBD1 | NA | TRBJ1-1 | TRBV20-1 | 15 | TGCAGTGCTAGTTGGACAGGGGGCGCGGGCACTGAAGCTTTCTTT | CSASWTGGAGTEAFF
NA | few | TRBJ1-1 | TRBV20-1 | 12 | TGCAGTGCTAGGGACAGAGGGACTGAAGCTTTCTTT | CSARDRGTEAFF
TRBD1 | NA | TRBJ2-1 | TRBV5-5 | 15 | TGTGCCAGCAGCTTACGGGGACAGGTTGGCAATGAGCAGTTCTTC | CASSLRGQVGNEQFF
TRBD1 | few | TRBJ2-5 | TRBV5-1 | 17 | TGCGCCAGCAGCTGGGTCCCACAGGGGAGCCCACAAGAGACCCAGTACTTC | CASSWVPQGSPQETQYF
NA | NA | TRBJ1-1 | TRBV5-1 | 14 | TGCGCCAGCAGCGCGACGACAGTGAACACTGAAGCTTTCTTT | CASSATTVNTEAFF
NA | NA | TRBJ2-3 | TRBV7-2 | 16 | TGTGCCAGCAGCCGCGAGATACCAATGGCCGCAGATACGCAGTATTTT | CASSREIPMAADTQYF
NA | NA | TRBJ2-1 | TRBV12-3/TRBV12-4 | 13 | TGTGCCAGCAGTTTACTAGTGGGAGGTGAGCAGTTCTTC | CASSLLVGGEQFF
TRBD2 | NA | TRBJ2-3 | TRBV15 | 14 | TGTGCCACCAGCGGAGCGGGAGTCGCAGATACGCAGTATTTT | CATSGAGVADTQYF
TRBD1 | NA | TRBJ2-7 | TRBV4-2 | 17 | TGTGCCAGCAGCCAAGACCCAAGGGCAGGACAGGATCCAGACTATTGCTTC | CASSQDPRAGQDPDYCF
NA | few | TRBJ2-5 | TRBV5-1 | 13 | TGCGCCAGCAGCTTGGGTCCGGGGGAGACCCAGTACTTC | CASSLGPGETQYF
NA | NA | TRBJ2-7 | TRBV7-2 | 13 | TGTGCCAGCAGCGGGGGGGGCGGCGACGAGCAGTACTTC | CASSGGGGDEQYF
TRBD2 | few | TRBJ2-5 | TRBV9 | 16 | TGTGCCAGCAGCGTAGGGCTAGCGGGAGTTGAGGAGACCCAGTACTTC | CASSVGLAGVEETQYF
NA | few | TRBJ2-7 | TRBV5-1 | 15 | TGCGCCAGCAGCTTGGGGGCAGCGGAAACCTACGAGCAGTACTTC | CASSLGAAETYEQYF
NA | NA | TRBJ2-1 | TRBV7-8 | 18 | TGTGCCAGCAGCTTAGCGCCGGGCGGAGCGTTCTCCTACAATGAGCAGTTCTTC | CASSLAPGGAFSYNEQFF
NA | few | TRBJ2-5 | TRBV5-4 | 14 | TGTGCCAGCAGCTGGGACGTAAACCAAGAGACCCAGTACTTC | CASSWDVNQETQYF
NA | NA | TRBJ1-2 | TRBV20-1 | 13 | TGCAGTGCTAGTGATTCGGGGAGTGATGGCTACACCTTC | CSASDSGSDGYTF
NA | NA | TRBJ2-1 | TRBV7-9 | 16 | TGTGCCAGCAGCTCCTGGAGAGCCGGCGGCCACGGTGAGCAGTTCTTC | CASSSWRAGGHGEQFF
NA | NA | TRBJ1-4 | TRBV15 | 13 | TGTGCCACCAGCAGAGGTATGCAGGAAAAACTGTTTTTT | CATSRGMQEKLFF
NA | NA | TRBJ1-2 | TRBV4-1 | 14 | TGCGCCAGCAGCCAAGATCTGTCGGGGCATGGCTACACCTTC | CASSQDLSGHGYTF
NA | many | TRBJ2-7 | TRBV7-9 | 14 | TGTGCCAGCAGCTTGGGCCCGAGCTCCTACGAGCAGTACTTC | CASSLGPSSYEQYF
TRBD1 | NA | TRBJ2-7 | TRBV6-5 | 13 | TGTGCCAGCAGCCGGACAGGGGGTGGCGAGCAGTACTTC | CASSRTGGGEQYF
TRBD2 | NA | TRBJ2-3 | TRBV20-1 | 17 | TGCAGTGCTAGAGATGTTAGCGGGAGCTCTAACACAGATACGCAGTATTTT | CSARDVSGSSNTDTQYF
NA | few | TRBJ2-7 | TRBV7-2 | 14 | TGTGCCAGCAGCCCCCGGACACGGGGGAACGAGCAGTACTTC | CASSPRTRGNEQYF
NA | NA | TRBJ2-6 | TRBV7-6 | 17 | TGTGCCGGCCGGGTAGCGGGACAGGGCTTTGGGGCCAACGTCCTGACTTTC | CAGRVAGQGFGANVLTF
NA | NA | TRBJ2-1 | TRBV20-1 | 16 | TGCAGTGCTATGCCCCCCTTAGGGCTAACTATCAATGAGCAGTTCTTC | CSAMPPLGLTINEQFF
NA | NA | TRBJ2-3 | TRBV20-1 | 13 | TGCAGTGCTAGCTTACTCTTCACAGATACGCAGTATTTT | CSASLLFTDTQYF
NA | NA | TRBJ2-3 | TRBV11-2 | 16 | TGTGCCAGCAGCTCGGTGGGGTTAGTTGGGGGTGATACGCAGTATTTT | CASSSVGLVGGDTQYF
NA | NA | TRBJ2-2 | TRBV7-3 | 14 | TGTGCCAGCAGCTCTACCCCCGTTTCCGGGGAGCTGTTTTTT | CASSSTPVSGELFF
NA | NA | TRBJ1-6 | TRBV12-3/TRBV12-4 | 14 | TGTGCCAGCAGTTTCAAGGAGGGAAATTCACCCCTCCACTTT | CASSFKEGNSPLHF
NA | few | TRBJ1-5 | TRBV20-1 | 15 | TGCAGTGCTATGGCGGTGAGGACATACAATCAGCCCCAGCATTTT | CSAMAVRTYNQPQHF
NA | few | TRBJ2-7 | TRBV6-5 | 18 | TGTGCCAGCAGCCTCAGCGGAGGTCCTACCTATTTACCCAACGAGCAGTACTTC | CASSLSGGPTYLPNEQYF
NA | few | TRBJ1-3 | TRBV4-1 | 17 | TGCGCCAGCAGCCAAGGTGTGGGCCCCGACTCTGGAAACACCATATATTTT | CASSQGVGPDSGNTIYF
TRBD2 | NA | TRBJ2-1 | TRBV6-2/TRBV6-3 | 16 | TGTGCCAGCAGTTACACGGCTAGCGGGAGATACAATGAGCAGTTCTTC | CASSYTASGRYNEQFF
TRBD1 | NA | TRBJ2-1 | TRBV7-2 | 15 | TGTGCCAGCAGCTTCCGGGACAGTACCTACAATGAGCAGTTCTTC | CASSFRDSTYNEQFF
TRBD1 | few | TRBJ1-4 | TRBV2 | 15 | TGTGCCAGCAGTGCGGACAGGCTTACTAATGAAAAACTGTTTTTT | CASSADRLTNEKLFF
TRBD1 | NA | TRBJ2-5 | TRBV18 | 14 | TGTGCCAGCTCAGACGGGACAGAGGAAGAGACCCAGTACTTC | CASSDGTEEETQYF
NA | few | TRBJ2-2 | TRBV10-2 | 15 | TGCGCCAGCAGGGTGTACGACTGGGACACCGGGGAGCTGTTTTTT | CASRVYDWDTGELFF
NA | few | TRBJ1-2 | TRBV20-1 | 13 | TGCAGTGCTGCGGAGGGGGTAAACTATGGCTACACCTTC | CSAAEGVNYGYTF
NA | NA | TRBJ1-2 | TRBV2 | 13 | TGTGCCAGCACCGCCGGGCGCATCTATGGCTACACCTTC | CASTAGRIYGYTF
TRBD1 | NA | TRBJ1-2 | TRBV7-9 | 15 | TGTGCCAGCAGCTCTACAGGGGGCGCGGGTTATGGCTACACCTTC | CASSSTGGAGYGYTF
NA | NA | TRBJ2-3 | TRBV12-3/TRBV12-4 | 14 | TGTGCCAGCAGTTTAGCGGAGATCACAGATACGCAGTATTTT | CASSLAEITDTQYF
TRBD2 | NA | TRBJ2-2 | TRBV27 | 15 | TGTGACAGCAGTTTAGCGGGGATGAACACCGGGGAGCTGTTTTTT | CDSSLAGMNTGELFF
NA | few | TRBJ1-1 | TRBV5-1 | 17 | TGCGCCAGCAGCTTTGGCCGATCTTCGGGCGGCGGCACTGAAGCTTTCTTT | CASSFGRSSGGGTEAFF
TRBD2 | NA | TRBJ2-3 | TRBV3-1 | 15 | TGTGCCAGCAGCCAAAATCTAGCGGGAGCAGATACGCAGTATTTT | CASSQNLAGADTQYF
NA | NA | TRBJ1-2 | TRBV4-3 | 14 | TGCGCCAGCAGCCAACTTCCTGCAGGGAACGGCTACACCTTC | CASSQLPAGNGYTF
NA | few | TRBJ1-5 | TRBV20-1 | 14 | TGCAGTGCTTCCCAGACAGGCCCTAATCAGCCCCAGCATTTT | CSASQTGPNQPQHF
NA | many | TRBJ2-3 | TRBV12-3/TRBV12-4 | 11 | TGTGCCAGCAGTCCTCCGGATACGCAGTATTTT | CASSPPDTQYF
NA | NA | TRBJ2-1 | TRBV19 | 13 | TGTGCCAGTAGTATAAGGGGGTGGGATGAGCAGTTCTTC | CASSIRGWDEQFF
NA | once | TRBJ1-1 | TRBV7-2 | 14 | TGTGCCAGCAGCTTATCAGGGATGAACACTGAAGCTTTCTTT | CASSLSGMNTEAFF
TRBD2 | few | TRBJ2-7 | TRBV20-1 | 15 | TGCAGTGCTAGGGGTGGAACTAGCGGGGCCTACGAGCAGTACTTC | CSARGGTSGAYEQYF
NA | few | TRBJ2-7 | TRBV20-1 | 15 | TGCAGTGCTAGAGATTCGAGGGGTACTTTGAGGGAGCAGTACTTC | CSARDSRGTLREQYF
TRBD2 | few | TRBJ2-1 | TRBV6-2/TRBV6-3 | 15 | TGTGCCAGCAGCCAGGGACTAGCGGGAGTAAGTGAGCAGTTCTTC | CASSQGLAGVSEQFF